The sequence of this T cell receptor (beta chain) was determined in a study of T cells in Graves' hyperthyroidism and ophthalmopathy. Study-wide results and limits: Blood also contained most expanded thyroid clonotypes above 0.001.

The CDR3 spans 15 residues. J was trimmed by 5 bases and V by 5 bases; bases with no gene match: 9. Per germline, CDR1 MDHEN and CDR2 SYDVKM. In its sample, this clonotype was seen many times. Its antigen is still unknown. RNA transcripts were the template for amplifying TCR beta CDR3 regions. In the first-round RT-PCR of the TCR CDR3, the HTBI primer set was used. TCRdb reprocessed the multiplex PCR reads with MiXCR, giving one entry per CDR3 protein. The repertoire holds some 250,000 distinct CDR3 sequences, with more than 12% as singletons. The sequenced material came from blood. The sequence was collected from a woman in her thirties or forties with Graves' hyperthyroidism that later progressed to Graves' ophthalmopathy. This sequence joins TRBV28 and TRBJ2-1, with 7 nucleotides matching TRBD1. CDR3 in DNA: TGTGCCAGCAGTCCCGACAGGGTCGTCCACAATGAGCAGTTCTTC. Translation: CASSPDRVVHNEQFF.